The entry that follows covers one TCR beta chain sequence. Its antigen is as yet unknown. There are 14 residues in the CDR3. The record originates from a study of CD4 T cells in relation to SARS-CoV-2 and coronaviruses. Findings and caveats of the study: The cross-reactivity analysis covered only spike protein, not other viral proteins.

Unexposed donor CD4+ T cells date from about 2011-2019, before the COVID-19 pandemic. After ten to eleven days of culture, CD4+ T cells were isolated. As cell numbers allowed, unexposed-donor CD4+ T cells faced SARS-CoV-2 S/N and four cold-coronavirus spikes. Cultures received half-medium IL-2 refreshes on days 3 and 7. Using immunoSEQ multiplex PCR, the repertoire was profiled, and TCRdb retains in-frame clones only, with some absent. The sample consists of around 26,000 clones, roughly four fifths of them appearing once. This TCR derives from a human donor in good health. This sequence joins TRBV12-2 and TRBJ1-2. TRBV12-2 is designated a pseudogene. The sample consisted of CD4+ T cells from PBMCs, cultured in vitro. In DNA form, the CDR3 reads TGTGCAAGTCGCCGGGCAGCGGTAATCTATGGCTACACCTTC. The encoded protein is CASRRAAVIYGYTF.